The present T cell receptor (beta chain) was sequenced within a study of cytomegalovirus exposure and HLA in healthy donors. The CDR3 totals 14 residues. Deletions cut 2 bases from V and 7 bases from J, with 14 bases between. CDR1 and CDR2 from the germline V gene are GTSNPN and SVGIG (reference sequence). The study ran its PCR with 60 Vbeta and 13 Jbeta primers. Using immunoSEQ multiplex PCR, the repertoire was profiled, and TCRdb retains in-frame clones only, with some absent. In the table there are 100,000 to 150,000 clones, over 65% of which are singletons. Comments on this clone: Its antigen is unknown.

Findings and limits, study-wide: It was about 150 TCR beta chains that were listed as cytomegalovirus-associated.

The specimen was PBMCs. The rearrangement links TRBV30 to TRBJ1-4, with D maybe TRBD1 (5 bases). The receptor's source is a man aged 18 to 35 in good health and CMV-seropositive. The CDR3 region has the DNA TGTGCCTGGAGTTTGGGACTTGGGAGTGAAAAACTGTTTTTT. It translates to CAWSLGLGSEKLFF. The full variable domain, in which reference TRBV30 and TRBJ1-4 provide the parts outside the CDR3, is SQTIHQWPATLVQPVGSPLSLECTVEGTSNPNLYWYRQAAGRGLQLLFYSVGIGQISSEVPQNLSASRPQDRQFILSSKKLLLSDSGFYLCAWSLGLGSEKLFFGSGTQLSVL.